This T cell receptor (beta chain) is drawn from a study of blood T cell repertoires in COVID-19 (dated by TCRdb to 2018 to 2020). For context, the study as a whole: Samples covering the acute and convalescent phases of COVID-19 were provided by collaborators in the United States, Italy and Spain. Where HLA class I and class II types were available, the types were taken from metadata supplied by the sample provider, not from assay-based typing. The prospective study material was composed of cDNA or gDNA derived from T cells, B-cell-depleted T cells, or PBMCs. The samples were drawn from two sources: the first 160 participants of the ongoing ImmuneRACE study, and 1,254 subjects contributed by 6 global collaborators. A freely available public database, intended as a resource for researchers studying the immune response to SARS-CoV-2, is where the repertoires were released. A de-identified subject ID, COVID-19 status, age in years and sex were almost always included in the sample metadata. Subjects who had been exposed to COVID-19, were actively infected with it, or had recovered from it provided the deeply sampled blood TCRbeta repertoires that made up the dataset. Overall study results and their limits: The quantity of clinical and demographic metadata differed by source and by participant and was supplied without curation.

TCRbeta CDR3 regions were amplified from genomic DNA using the immunoSEQ Assay, a bias-controlled multiplex PCR. On the study's bioinformatics: Nucleated cell counts per sample were estimated from amplification of reference gene primers within the assay. Sequence reads were collapsed and filtered to measure the absolute abundance of every unique TCRbeta CDR3 rearrangement. For each sample, productive Simpson clonality was calculated as the square root of Simpson's diversity index over productive rearrangements. TCRdb provides this immuneACCESS table in a form limited to in-frame rearrangements. Some clones are lacking; in checked studies, under half of them reflect an unresolved V gene, and why the rest are absent is not known. V and J calls and clone size follow that table, whereas D and trimming were derived from the DNA. The sample yields about 180,000 clones; 80% to 85% were counted once. 12% of the sample is held by the ten biggest clonotypes.

One collaborating source in Seattle enrolled patients during active infection and followed them longitudinally through the course of disease. Each collaborating institution followed its own protocols to collect whole blood in K2EDTA tubes. For TCRbeta analysis, collaborator samples were shipped as frozen whole blood, as isolated PBMCs, or as DNA extracted from either sample type. Comments on this clone: Its antigen is not yet known. No base quality values were provided; no much bigger clone lies one nucleotide off.

Trimming accounts for 5 bases at V and 6 bases at J, while the number of junction bases matched to no gene is 8. The CDR3 measures 14 amino acids from cysteine to phenylalanine. Solely the CDR3 DNA is kept, with 42 bases framed from the first base. The CDR1 and CDR2 encoded by the germline V gene are SNHLY and FYNNEI. Source material: peripheral blood. The sequence joins TRBV2 to TRBJ2-3; a stretch of 7 junction bases matches TRBD1. The receptor's source is a woman older than 75 with COVID-19, enrolled during active disease. For the CDR3, the sequence is CASSLSTGWDTQYF. The bases read TGTGCCAGCAGTCTGTCGACAGGGTGGGATACGCAGTATTTT.